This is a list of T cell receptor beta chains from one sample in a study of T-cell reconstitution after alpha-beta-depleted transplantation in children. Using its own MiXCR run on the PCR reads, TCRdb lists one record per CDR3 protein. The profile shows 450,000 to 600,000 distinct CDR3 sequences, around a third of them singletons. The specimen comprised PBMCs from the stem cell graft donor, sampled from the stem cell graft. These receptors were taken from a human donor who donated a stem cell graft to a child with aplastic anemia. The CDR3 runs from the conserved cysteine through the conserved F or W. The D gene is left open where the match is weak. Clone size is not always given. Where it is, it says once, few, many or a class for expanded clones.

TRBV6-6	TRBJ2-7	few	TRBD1	CASQRDRYYEQYF	TGTGCCTCCCAGAGGGACAGATACTACGAGCAGTACTTC
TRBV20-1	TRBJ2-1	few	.	CSARALELGRGEQFF	TGCAGTGCTAGGGCCCTCGAGTTGGGGAGAGGGGAGCAGTTCTTC
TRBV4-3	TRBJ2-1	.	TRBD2	CASSQELAGPNEQFF	TGCGCCAGCAGCCAAGAACTAGCGGGACCCAATGAGCAGTTCTTC
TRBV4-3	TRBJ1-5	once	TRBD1	CASSQDPPTGISDQPQHF	TGCGCCAGCAGCCAAGATCCTCCGACAGGGATCAGCGATCAGCCCCAGCATTTT
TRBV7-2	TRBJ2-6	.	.	CASSSGHFSGANVLTF	TGTGCCAGCAGCTCGGGACACTTTTCTGGGGCCAACGTCCTGACTTTC
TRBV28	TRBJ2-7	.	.	CASSLITYEQYF	TGTGCCAGCAGTTTAATCACCTACGAGCAGTACTTC
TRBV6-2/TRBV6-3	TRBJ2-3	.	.	CASSFRIGISTDTQYF	TGTGCCAGCAGTTTCCGCATTGGGATTAGCACAGATACGCAGTATTTT
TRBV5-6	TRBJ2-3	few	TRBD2	CASSFNAGVGTDTQYF	TGTGCCAGCAGCTTTAACGCGGGAGTAGGCACAGATACGCAGTATTTT
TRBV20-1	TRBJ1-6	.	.	CSAREQGLTSPLHF	TGCAGTGCTAGAGAACAGGGATTGACTTCACCCCTCCACTTT
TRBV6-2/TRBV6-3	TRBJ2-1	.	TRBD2	CASRQTSGNEQFF	TGTGCCAGCAGGCAGACTAGCGGCAATGAGCAGTTCTTC
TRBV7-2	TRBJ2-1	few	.	CASSSLPEQFF	TGTGCCAGCAGCTCCCTCCCTGAGCAGTTCTTC
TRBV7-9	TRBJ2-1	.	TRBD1	CASSLGMDRAYNEQFF	TGTGCCAGCAGCTTAGGAATGGACAGGGCGTACAATGAGCAGTTCTTC
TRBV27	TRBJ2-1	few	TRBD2	CASQLAAPYGEQFF	TGTGCCAGCCAACTAGCGGCGCCCTATGGTGAGCAGTTCTTC
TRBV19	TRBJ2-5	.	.	CASTPPGTEAQYF	TGTGCCAGTACCCCTCCGGGAACGGAGGCCCAGTACTTC
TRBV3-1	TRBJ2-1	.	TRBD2	CASSQLAGSTYNEQFF	TGTGCCAGCAGCCAACTAGCGGGATCCACCTACAATGAGCAGTTCTTC
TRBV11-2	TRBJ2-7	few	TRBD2	CASSPTAGGQYF	TGTGCCAGCAGCCCCACGGCGGGAGGGCAGTACTTC
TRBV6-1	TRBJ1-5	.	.	CASSEVWGHNQPQHF	TGTGCCAGCAGTGAAGTCTGGGGACACAATCAGCCCCAGCATTTT
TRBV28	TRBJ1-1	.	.	CASSAPIMNTEAFF	TGTGCCAGCAGCGCCCCAATAATGAACACTGAAGCTTTCTTT
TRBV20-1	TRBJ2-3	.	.	CSARDVADTQYF	TGCAGTGCAAGGGACGTGGCAGATACGCAGTATTTT
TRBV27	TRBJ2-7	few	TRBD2	CASSSRATSGPLEQYF	TGTGCCAGCAGTTCTCGAGCGACTAGCGGGCCTCTCGAGCAGTACTTC
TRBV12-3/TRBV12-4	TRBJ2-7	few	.	CASSQVNTYEQYF	TGTGCCAGCAGTCAGGTTAATACCTACGAGCAGTACTTC
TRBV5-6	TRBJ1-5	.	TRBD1	CASSNQDRPGPQHF	TGTGCCAGCAGCAACCAGGACAGGCCAGGGCCCCAGCATTTT
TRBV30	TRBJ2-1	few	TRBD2	CAWSVGVAGGPDEQFF	TGTGCCTGGAGTGTCGGTGTAGCGGGAGGGCCCGATGAGCAGTTCTTC
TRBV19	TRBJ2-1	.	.	CASSIGNDNEQFF	TGTGCCAGTAGTATCGGTAACGACAATGAGCAGTTCTTC
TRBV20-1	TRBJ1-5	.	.	CSARGDIYQPQHF	TGCAGTGCTAGGGGAGACATTTATCAGCCCCAGCATTTT
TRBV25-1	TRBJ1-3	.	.	CASSEPGTGNTIYF	TGTGCCAGCAGTGAACCAGGGACAGGAAACACCATATATTTT
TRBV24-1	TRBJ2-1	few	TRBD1	CATSDGGQGEYNEQFF	TGTGCCACCAGTGATGGCGGACAGGGAGAATACAATGAGCAGTTCTTC
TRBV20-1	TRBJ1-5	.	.	CSAARTGLSNQPQHF	TGCAGTGCGGCTAGGACGGGACTTAGCAATCAGCCCCAGCATTTT
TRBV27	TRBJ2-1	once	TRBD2	CASSPSGSGHNEQFF	TGTGCCAGCAGTCCCTCGGGTAGCGGGCACAATGAGCAGTTCTTC
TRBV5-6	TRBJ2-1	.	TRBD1	CASSPEGAGENEQFF	TGTGCCAGCAGCCCCGAGGGGGCAGGGGAGAATGAGCAGTTCTTC
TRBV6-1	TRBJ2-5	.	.	CASTSAGTWGETQYF	TGTGCCAGCACCTCAGCCGGGACCTGGGGGGAGACCCAGTACTTC
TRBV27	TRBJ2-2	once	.	CASSHGTGELFF	TGTGCCAGCAGTCACGGGACCGGGGAGCTGTTTTTT
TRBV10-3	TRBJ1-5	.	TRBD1	CAIRGQSNQPQHF	TGTGCCATCAGGGGACAGAGCAATCAGCCCCAGCATTTT
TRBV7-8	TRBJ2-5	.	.	CASSPGLVRDGETQYF	TGTGCCAGCAGCCCGGGCCTCGTTCGGGATGGGGAGACCCAGTACTTC
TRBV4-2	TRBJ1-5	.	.	CASSQEVRRQGPQPQHF	TGTGCCAGCAGCCAAGAAGTAAGAAGGCAGGGGCCACAGCCCCAGCATTTT
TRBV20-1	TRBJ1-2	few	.	CSARVPRPGGEYDPYGYTF	TGCAGTGCTAGAGTGCCCCGCCCGGGGGGCGAATACGACCCCTATGGCTACACCTTC
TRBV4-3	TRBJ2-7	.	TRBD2	CASSQVAGTYEQYF	TGCGCCAGCAGCCAAGTAGCGGGTACCTACGAGCAGTACTTC
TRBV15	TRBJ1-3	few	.	CATSRDPTDGGNTIYF	TGTGCCACCAGCAGAGATCCGACGGACGGAGGAAACACCATATATTTT
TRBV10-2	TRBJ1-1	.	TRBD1	CAARSGDSTEAFF	TGCGCCGCCCGGTCGGGGGACAGTACTGAAGCTTTCTTT
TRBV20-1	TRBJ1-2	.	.	CSASGGYRNYGYTF	TGCAGTGCTAGTGGGGGGTATCGTAACTATGGCTACACCTTC
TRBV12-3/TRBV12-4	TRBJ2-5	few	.	CASSFVAGGETQYF	TGTGCCAGCAGTTTCGTGGCAGGGGGGGAGACCCAGTACTTC
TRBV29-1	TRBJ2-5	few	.	CSVERQREETQYF	TGCAGCGTTGAACGACAAAGGGAAGAGACCCAGTACTTC
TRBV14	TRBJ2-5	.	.	CASCRQDQETQYF	TGTGCCAGTTGTAGACAGGACCAAGAGACCCAGTACTTC
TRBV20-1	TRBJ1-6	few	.	CSGTPGVLSYNSPLHF	TGCAGTGGAACCCCCGGGGTCCTCTCCTATAATTCACCCCTCCACTTT
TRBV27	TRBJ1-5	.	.	CASSLRPVNQPQHF	TGTGCCAGCAGTTTACGGCCGGTCAATCAGCCCCAGCATTTT
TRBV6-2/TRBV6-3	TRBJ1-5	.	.	CASSFRTLSHQPQHF	TGTGCCAGCAGTTTCCGGACCCTCTCCCATCAGCCCCAGCATTTT
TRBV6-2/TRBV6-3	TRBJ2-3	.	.	CASSWQGGPDEDTQYF	TGTGCCAGCAGTTGGCAGGGAGGCCCCGATGAAGATACGCAGTATTTT
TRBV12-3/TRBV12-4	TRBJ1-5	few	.	CASSRRRDNQPQHF	TGTGCCAGCAGCCGTCGCCGGGACAATCAGCCCCAGCATTTT
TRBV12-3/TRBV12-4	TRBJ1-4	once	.	CASSGEQGLATNEKLFF	TGTGCCAGCAGTGGGGAACAAGGTTTGGCAACTAATGAAAAACTGTTTTTT
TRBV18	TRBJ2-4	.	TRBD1	CASSPRSTGDIQYF	TGTGCCAGCTCACCGCGCTCGACAGGGGACATTCAGTACTTC
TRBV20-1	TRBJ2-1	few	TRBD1	CSAARTGDYNEQFF	TGCAGTGCTGCGCGGACAGGGGACTACAATGAGCAGTTCTTC
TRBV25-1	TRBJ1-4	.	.	CASSEMGGGREKLFF	TGTGCCAGCAGTGAAATGGGGGGTGGGCGTGAAAAACTGTTTTTT
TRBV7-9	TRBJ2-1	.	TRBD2	CASSTRTSGPYNEQFF	TGTGCCAGCAGCACGCGGACTAGCGGTCCCTACAATGAGCAGTTCTTC
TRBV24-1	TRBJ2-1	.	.	CATSESGRYNEQFF	TGTGCCACCAGTGAATCTGGACGGTACAATGAGCAGTTCTTC